The rows below give T cell receptor beta chains drawn from one sample of a study of blood T cell repertoires in COVID-19. TCRdb's table, derived via immunoSEQ multiplex PCR, lists solely in-frame clones and lacks some. Altogether some 43,000 clones are present, roughly 89% being singletons, with the ten largest covering approximately 15%. Sequences were obtained from peripheral blood. Every receptor here comes from a man between 60 and 75 years old with active COVID-19. Each CDR3 is given with its conserved first and last residue. The D gene is left open where the match is weak. Rows may omit the clone size; those that give it use once, few, many or a size class.

CDR3nt,CDR3aa,abundance,d_gene,v_gene,j_gene
TGCAGTGCTAGTGGGACAGGCTACGAGCAGTACTTC,CSASGTGYEQYF,-,TRBD1,TRBV20-1,TRBJ2-7
TGCGCCAGCAGTCAATTCAGGGGCTGGGGCTACGAGCAGTACTTC,CASSQFRGWGYEQYF,-,-,TRBV23-1,TRBJ2-7
TGCGCCAGCAGCCAAGGAATCGGGCAGGGTAACACTGAAGCTTTCTTT,CASSQGIGQGNTEAFF,-,-,TRBV4-3,TRBJ1-1
TGTGCCAGCAGACCACCCACAGGGGATTCGTTCTATGGCTACACCTTC,CASRPPTGDSFYGYTF,-,TRBD1,TRBV7-9,TRBJ1-2
TGTGCCAGTAGGGACAGCTTAACTGAAAAACTGTTTTTT,CASRDSLTEKLFF,-,-,TRBV19,TRBJ1-4
TGTGCCAGTAGCGTGGACAGCTCTGGAAACACCATATATTTT,CASSVDSSGNTIYF,-,-,TRBV19,TRBJ1-3
TGTGCCACCAGTGATAGGGGTCCCACTGAAGCTTTCTTT,CATSDRGPTEAFF,-,-,TRBV24-1,TRBJ1-1
TGTGCCAGCACAAGAACCGGGGTCATCTGGAATGAGCAGTTCTTC,CASTRTGVIWNEQFF,-,-,TRBV2,TRBJ2-1
TGCGCCAGCAGCCAGACCGGGACAGGGTATAATTCACCCCTCCACTTT,CASSQTGTGYNSPLHF,-,TRBD1,TRBV4-3,TRBJ1-6
TGTGCCAGTAGTATGCGGGACAGCCCCTACGAGCAGTACTTC,CASSMRDSPYEQYF,-,-,TRBV19,TRBJ2-7
TGTGCCAGCAGCTATCGGGGCGGGGGAGCGGGGTCCTCCTACGAGCAGTACTTC,CASSYRGGGAGSSYEQYF,few,TRBD2,TRBV7-2,TRBJ2-7
TGCGCCAGCAGCCCGGGACAGGTGATTAACTATGGCTACACCTTC,CASSPGQVINYGYTF,few,TRBD1,TRBV4-1,TRBJ1-2
TGTGCCAGCAGTTTACTAGAAGAGACCCAGTACTTC,CASSLLEETQYF,-,-,TRBV28,TRBJ2-5
TGTGCCAGCAGCTTGGCCGGGGGAGAAGGAGAAAAACTGTTTTTT,CASSLAGGEGEKLFF,-,-,TRBV5-4,TRBJ1-4
TGTGCCAGCTCACCCCCGGGAGGATGGGATGAGCAGTTCTTC,CASSPPGGWDEQFF,-,TRBD2,TRBV18,TRBJ2-1
TGTGCCAGCAGTTTTATTCTAAATAACGGGCAGTACTTC,CASSFILNNGQYF,-,-,TRBV28,TRBJ2-7
TGCGCCAGCAGCCAAGAGTACGCGGCTTCCTCCTACAATGAGCAGTTCTTC,CASSQEYAASSYNEQFF,-,-,TRBV4-1,TRBJ2-1
TGTGCCAGCAGCTTGGGGGTACAGGGGTCAGATACGCAGTATTTT,CASSLGVQGSDTQYF,-,TRBD1,TRBV5-4,TRBJ2-3
TGTGCCAGCACCCCCGGGACAGGGGCCCACGAGCAGTACTTC,CASTPGTGAHEQYF,few,TRBD1,TRBV11-2,TRBJ2-7
TGTGCCACCACGGGGGGAGATACGCAGTATTTT,CATTGGDTQYF,-,TRBD2,TRBV10-3,TRBJ2-3
TGTGCCAGCAGCCAACTAGGTTCCCGTTACAATGAGCAGTTCTTC,CASSQLGSRYNEQFF,-,-,TRBV3-1/TRBV3-2,TRBJ2-1
TGTGCCAGCAGCGTCAGGGCTTCGGGCACAGATACGCAGTATTTT,CASSVRASGTDTQYF,-,-,TRBV9,TRBJ2-3
TGCGCCAGCAGCCAATTGGGACAGAAGAACACTGAAGCTTTCTTT,CASSQLGQKNTEAFF,-,TRBD1,TRBV4-1,TRBJ1-1
TGTGCCAGCAGGATCAGGGAGGCCACTGAAGCTTTCTTT,CASRIREATEAFF,-,-,TRBV27,TRBJ1-1
TGTGCCAGCAGCTTAGGACTAGCGGGGGGGTCCATGGCAGATACGCAGTATTTT,CASSLGLAGGSMADTQYF,-,TRBD2,TRBV7-6,TRBJ2-3
TGTGCCAGCAGCTTACCGGGACAGAAGGACTATGGCTACACCTTC,CASSLPGQKDYGYTF,-,TRBD1,TRBV7-2,TRBJ1-2
TGCAGCGTCCGAGGGGGGACAGGGGGTAGCACAGATACGCAGTATTTT,CSVRGGTGGSTDTQYF,-,TRBD1,TRBV29-1,TRBJ2-3
TGCGCCAGCAGCTACCGGGACAGGGTAGTCGATGGCTACACCTTC,CASSYRDRVVDGYTF,-,TRBD1,TRBV5-1,TRBJ1-2